Listed here are 27 T cell receptor beta chains from one sample, sequenced in a study of cytomegalovirus exposure and HLA in healthy donors. The PCR was carried out with 60 Vbeta primers and 13 Jbeta primers. Method: immunoSEQ multiplex PCR; TCRdb's copy keeps in-frame clones and lacks some. Of more than 200,000 clones detected, 85% to 90% appear once; the ten largest clones hold 1% to 1.5%. Sequenced sample: PBMCs. The origin of the receptors is a human donor in good health.

This clone was found once. This chain joins TRBV7-2 and TRBJ2-7, with TRBD2 identical over 8 bases. Germline V gene lookup returns CDR1 SGHTA and CDR2 FQGNSA. Trimming took 1 base from V and 2 from J; bases not matched to a gene: 4. This CDR3 has 15 residues. CDR3 in DNA: TGTGCCAGCAGCTTAGTGGCGGGAGGAGCCTACGAGCAGTACTTC. It codes for CASSLVAGGAYEQYF.

The gene calls are TRBV11-2 and TRBJ2-7, with 10 bases fitting TRBD2. This CDR3 spans 17 amino acids. The trim removed 1 base at V and 0 bases at J, leaving 6 bases unmatched. CDR1 and CDR2 (germline): SGHAT, FQNNGV. CDR3 sequence (DNA): TGTGCCAGCAGCTTAGTACTAGCGGGGAACCTCTCCTACGAGCAGTACTTC. Its translation: CASSLVLAGNLSYEQYF.

The chain couples TRBV11-1 to TRBJ2-1; maybe TRBD1 (5 bases). Trimming stripped 0 bases from V and 8 bases from J, with 17 bases between. Per germline, CDR1 SGHAT and CDR2 FQDESV (reference sequence). This CDR3 is built from 16 residues. CDR3 coding DNA: TGTGCCAGCAGCTTAGCGGCAGGGCACTTAACCGATGAGCAGTTCTTC. Residues: CASSLAAGHLTDEQFF.

The J gene is TRBJ2-7, the V gene TRBV7-2, with D perhaps TRBD2 (5 bases). CDR1 and CDR2 from the germline V gene are SGHTA and FQGNSA. The CDR3 is made up of 14 amino acids. V dropped 1 base and J dropped 0 bases, with 7 bases sitting between them. The CDR3: CASSLVAHSYEQYF. Written as DNA, the CDR3 is TGTGCCAGCAGCTTAGTAGCGCACTCCTACGAGCAGTACTTC. Drawing the rest from reference TRBV7-2 and TRBJ2-7, the complete variable domain is GAGVSQSPSNKVTEKGKDVELRCDPISGHTALYWYRQSLGQGLEFLIYFQGNSAPDKSGLPSDRFSAERTGGSVSTLTIQRTQQEDSAVYLCASSLVAHSYEQYFGPGTRLTVT.

This clone was recorded once. The chain carries TRBV19 and TRBJ1-1; D is undetermined. V was shortened by 0 bases and J by 1 base, with 3 bases between the two germline ends. CDR3 length: 13 residues. Germline values: CDR1 LNHDA, CDR2 SQIVND (reference sequence). Here the CDR3 reads CASSIEANTEAFF. DNA for the CDR3: TGTGCCAGTAGTATAGAAGCGAACACTGAAGCTTTCTTT. The whole variable domain, remainder taken from reference TRBV19 and TRBJ1-1, is DGGITQSPKYLFRKEGQNVTLSCEQNLNHDAMYWYRQDPGQGLRLIYYSQIVNDFQKGDIAEGYSVSREKKESFPLTVTSAQKNPTAFYLCASSIEANTEAFFGQGTRLTVV.

Only one count was recorded for this clone. This chain connects TRBV6-6 to TRBJ2-3; unclear D gene. The ends were cut back, 6 bases at V and 2 bases at J, with 6 bases in the middle. Germline-derived CDR1 and CDR2 are MNHNY and SVGAGI (reference sequence). This CDR3 is built from 12 residues. In DNA form, the CDR3 reads TGTGCCAGCAGACTTGCCACAGATACGCAGTATTTT. This gives the protein CASRLATDTQYF.

With regard to this clone: At one of its ends the junction is not consistent with the germline gene, which may arise from a read error. The rearrangement links TRBV7-7 to TRBJ2-1, with D maybe TRBD2 (6 bases). CDR3 size: 15 residues. From germline, CDR1 is SSHAT and CDR2 FNYEAQ (reference sequence). CDR3 nucleotides: TGTGCTAGCAGCTTAGCTGGCGGGGCGTACAATGAGCAGTTCTTC. Translated: CASSLAGGAYNEQFF.

The rearrangement joins TRBV6-6 to TRBJ2-7; maybe TRBD1 (5 bases). This CDR3 is built from 16 residues. V lost 2 bases to trimming and J lost 0 bases, with 14 bases between them. CDR1 and CDR2 from the germline V gene are MNHNY and SVGAGI (reference sequence). In nucleotides, the CDR3 is TGTGCCAGCAGTTACGGGGCAGCTTACAGCTCCTACGAGCAGTACTTC. Residues: CASSYGAAYSSYEQYF.

This chain connects TRBV7-9 to TRBJ2-7, with 7 bases matching TRBD1. Germline V gene sequence: CDR1 SEHNR, CDR2 FQNEAQ (reference sequence). The CDR3 extends over 17 amino acids. V was clipped by 5 bases and J by 3 bases; unmatched bases: 16. CDR3 sequence (DNA): TGTGCCAGCAGCCCCCTTCGAGGGGACAGAGGGAACTACGAGCAGTACTTC. Its translation is CASSPLRGDRGNYEQYF.

To note about this clone: At the DNA level, this CDR3 is encoded by other sequences in the same sample as well. V and J are TRBV4-2 and TRBJ2-7; D remains unclear. Trimming left V 0 bases short and J 6 bases short, with 3 bases between. CDR1 and CDR2 (germline): LGHNA, YNFKEQ. The CDR3 is 11 residues long. The CDR3 sequence: CASSQDREQYF. CDR3 bases: TGTGCCAGCAGCCAAGACCGCGAGCAGTACTTC.

The gene calls are TRBV5-4 and TRBJ2-2; the match to TRBD1 covers 9 bases. V dropped 3 bases and J dropped 2; count of bases not matched to a gene: 5. The germline CDR1 and CDR2 sequences are SGHNT and YYREEE (reference sequence). The CDR3 runs 16 residues. CDR3: CASSWGTGINTGELFF. DNA of the CDR3: TGTGCCAGCAGCTGGGGGACAGGGATAAACACCGGGGAGCTGTTTTTT.

The gene calls are TRBV27 and TRBJ2-2; no clear D. The CDR3 sequence is 13 residues long. V was pared by 3 bases and J by 4 bases, with 6 bases between. Looked up from germline, CDR1 is MNHEY and CDR2 is SMNVEV (reference sequence). DNA of the CDR3: TGTGCCAGCAGTTTGTGGGCCACCGGGGAGCTGTTTTTT. Protein product: CASSLWATGELFF.

V is TRBV7-3 and J is TRBJ2-7; 8 nucleotides line up with TRBD1. Trimming at V came to 5 bases and at J to 0 bases, leaving 6 bases not matched to a gene. Germline values: CDR1 SGHTA, CDR2 FQGTGA. The CDR3 loop spans 15 amino acids. The CDR3, as DNA: TGTGCCAGCAGCCGAGGGGACAGGAGCTCCTACGAGCAGTACTTC. Amino acids: CASSRGDRSSYEQYF.

The V and J genes are TRBV6-5 and TRBJ2-7; 9 nucleotides align to TRBD2. Germline V gene sequence: CDR1 MNHEY, CDR2 SVGAGI. Unmatched junction bases numbered 7, after V lost 0 bases and J lost 4 bases. This CDR3 has 16 amino acids. The CDR3 protein is CASSYSRLAEGYEQYF. The CDR3 DNA reads TGTGCCAGCAGTTACTCCCGACTAGCGGAGGGGTACGAGCAGTACTTC.

The chain combines TRBV5-5 with TRBJ2-7, with 7 bases aligning to TRBD1. This CDR3 comprises 16 residues. Germline V gene sequence: CDR1 SGHKS, CDR2 YYEKEE (reference sequence). Trimming removed 0 bases from V and 2 bases from J; junction bases left unmatched: 8. The CDR3 loop reads CASSLEGQRITYEQYF. The CDR3 bases are TGTGCCAGCAGCTTGGAGGGACAGAGGATTACCTACGAGCAGTACTTC.

The chain has TRBV10-3 and TRBJ2-1, with 9 bases lining up with TRBD1. The CDR3 extends over 13 amino acids. Per the germline V gene, CDR1 is ENHRY and CDR2 is SYGVKD. V dropped 4 bases and J dropped 5; count of bases not matched to a gene: 0. The CDR3 is CAISGTGDNEQFF. The DNA for the CDR3 is TGTGCCATCAGTGGGACAGGGGACAATGAGCAGTTCTTC.

DNA of the CDR3: TGTGCCAGCAGCCAAGCCTTCCTCCGGGACAGAGCCTACGAGCAGTACTTC. This codes for CASSQAFLRDRAYEQYF. The rearrangement joins TRBV14 to TRBJ2-7, with 7 bases matching TRBD1. The CDR3 is 17 amino acids. Looked up from germline, CDR1 is SGHDN and CDR2 is FVKESK. J gave up 2 bases and V 1 base, and 11 bases lay outside the gene matches. The entire variable domain, with the rest obtained from reference TRBV14 and TRBJ2-7, is as follows: EAGVTQFPSHSVIEKGQTVTLRCDPISGHDNLYWYRRVMGKEIKFLLHFVKESKQDESGMPNNRFLAERTGGTYSTLKVQPAELEDSGVYFCASSQAFLRDRAYEQYFGPGTRLTVT.

The genes are TRBV7-8 and TRBJ1-2, with TRBD1 matching 7 bases. J gave up 3 bases and V 5 bases, and 3 bases lay outside the gene matches. Per germline, CDR1 SGHVS and CDR2 FQNEAQ. The CDR3 length is 13 residues. The DNA of the CDR3 is TGTGCCAGCAGCCAAGACAGGGACTATGGCTACACCTTC. Translation: CASSQDRDYGYTF.

The CDR3 DNA follows: TGCAGCGTGGTACCCCGGGGACAGCACTACGAGCAGTACTTC. Residues: CSVVPRGQHYEQYF. The gene calls are TRBV29-1 and TRBJ2-7, with 7 bases identical to TRBD1. There are 14 residues in the CDR3. Trimming cost V 6 bases and J 3 bases; bases outside gene matches: 11. Germline V gene lookup returns CDR1 SQVTM and CDR2 ANQGSEA.

The chain uses TRBV5-1 and TRBJ2-3; TRBD2 aligns across 8 bases. Germline CDR1 reads SGHRS; CDR2 reads YFSETQ. V lost 1 base, J lost 0 bases, and 4 bases stayed unmatched. The length of the CDR3 is 16 residues. CDR3 coding DNA: TGCGCCAGCAGCTTGCGCCCTAGCGGGAGCACAGATACGCAGTATTTT. This gives the protein CASSLRPSGSTDTQYF.

The rearrangement links TRBV6-5 to TRBJ1-4; tentative D call: TRBD1 (5 bases). CDR3 length: 14 amino acids. The V gene's germline CDR1 is MNHEY and CDR2 SVGAGI. Deletions cut 2 bases from V and 7 bases from J, with 11 bases between. The CDR3 reads CASSYRGGVEKLFF. DNA for the CDR3: TGTGCCAGCAGTTACCGGGGAGGGGTTGAAAAACTGTTTTTT.

This sequence joins TRBV15 and TRBJ2-1, with 8 positions matching TRBD2. In germline, CDR1 is LNHNV, CDR2 YYDKDF (reference sequence). The ends lost 4 bases at V and 2 bases at J; junction bases unmatched: 13. The CDR3 spans 18 residues. The CDR3 region is CATSTNDYTSGAYNEQFF. CDR3 nucleotide sequence: TGTGCCACCAGCACAAATGATTACACTAGCGGTGCCTACAATGAGCAGTTCTTC.

This chain links TRBV5-1 with TRBJ2-1; TRBD2 aligns across 9 bases. V was clipped by 0 bases and J by 1 base; unmatched bases: 14. Germline V gene data show CDR1 as SGHRS and CDR2 as YFSETQ. CDR3 length equals 20 residues. The CDR3 loop is CASSLESTLAGYGSYNEQFF. CDR3 in DNA: TGCGCCAGCAGCTTGGAGTCCACACTAGCGGGTTACGGTTCCTACAATGAGCAGTTCTTC.

This clone appeared once. V and J are TRBV7-8 and TRBJ2-6; possible D gene TRBD2, 6 bases. The CDR3 covers 21 residues. The V gene lost 5 bases and the J gene lost 1 base, with 27 bases spanning the gap. Germline V gene lookup returns CDR1 SGHVS and CDR2 FQNEAQ. This CDR3 is CASSPRRGLDPTKSGANVLTF. For the CDR3, the DNA is TGTGCCAGCAGCCCCAGGAGGGGCCTTGACCCTACGAAATCTGGGGCCAACGTCCTGACTTTC.

The gene calls are TRBV30 and TRBJ2-1; no firm D call. V was cut by 5 bases and J by 4 bases, with 6 bases left in between. Germline CDR1 reads GTSNPN; CDR2 reads SVGIG (reference sequence). The CDR3 length is 11 residues. This chain's CDR3 is CAWQVYNEQFF. CDR3 sequence (DNA): TGTGCCTGGCAGGTGTACAATGAGCAGTTCTTC.

V usage is TRBV9 and J usage is TRBJ2-4; a weak D match, TRBD2 (5 bases). CDR3 length: 19 residues. Trimming shortened V by 4 bases and J by 1 base, and 24 bases separated the two germline ends. The germline V gene has CDR1 SGDLS and CDR2 YYNGEE. CDR3 residues: CASSSYRAVVSKAKNIQYF. The CDR3 DNA sequence: TGTGCCAGCAGCTCTTACCGAGCGGTGGTTTCGAAGGCCAAAAACATTCAGTACTTC.

The J gene is TRBJ2-5, the V gene TRBV29-1, with 7 bases lining up with TRBD2. The J call may be mistaken, given a closer DNA end match to TRBJ2-7. The CDR3 is 13 residues long. Germline V gene data show CDR1 as SQVTM and CDR2 as ANQGSEA. This CDR3 reads CSVVAGDSYEQYF. The DNA of the CDR3 is TGCAGCGTTGTTGCGGGAGACTCCTACGAGCAGTACTTC.